Listed here are 11 T cell receptor beta chains from one sample, sequenced in a study of cytomegalovirus exposure and HLA in healthy donors. PCR involved 60 Vbeta and 13 Jbeta primers. Using immunoSEQ multiplex PCR, the repertoire was profiled, and TCRdb retains in-frame clones only, with some absent. Of 150,000 to 200,000 clones in the sample, roughly 72% are singletons; the top ten hold roughly 2%. The specimen sequenced was PBMCs. Every receptor here comes from a man aged 30 to 45 in good health and CMV-seronegative.

V gene TRBV7-8 combines with J gene TRBJ1-3, with 8 positions matching TRBD1. The CDR3 has 15 residues. In germline, CDR1 is SGHVS, CDR2 FQNEAQ. With 5 bases clipped from V and 7 bases from J, the junction kept 10 bases outside the gene matches. CDR3 loop: CASSPRQGSGNTIYF. CDR3 bases: TGTGCCAGCAGCCCCCGACAGGGGTCCGGGAACACCATATATTTT.

The chain is built from TRBV27 and TRBJ1-4; 11 bases align to TRBD1. Unmatched junction bases numbered 4, after V lost 9 bases and J lost 7 bases. Germline-derived CDR1 and CDR2 are MNHEY and SMNVEV (reference sequence). The length of the CDR3 is 13 residues. The CDR3 nucleotides read TGTGCCAGTTCGGGACAGGGGGTTGAAAAACTGTTTTTT. It translates to CASSGQGVEKLFF.

This sequence joins TRBV4-1 and TRBJ2-3; 8 bases are a match to TRBD2. Germline-derived CDR1 and CDR2 are MGHRA and YSYEKL. The CDR3 runs 16 residues. V dropped 4 bases and J dropped 0; count of bases not matched to a gene: 6. CDR3 nucleotide sequence: TGCGCCAGCAGCCGAATACTAGCGGTTAGCACAGATACGCAGTATTTT. Encoded protein: CASSRILAVSTDTQYF.

The rearrangement uses TRBV2 and TRBJ2-2; perhaps TRBD2 as D (6 bases). V dropped 4 bases and J dropped 4 bases, with 16 bases sitting between them. Germline lookup yields CDR1 SNHLY and CDR2 FYNNEI. The CDR3 spans 16 residues. For the CDR3, the DNA is TGTGCCAGCAGTGTGACTAGGTCGTATAGCACCGGGGAGCTGTTTTTT. Its translation: CASSVTRSYSTGELFF.

This clone has just a few counts. The chain joins TRBV4-1 to TRBJ1-4, with D possibly TRBD1 on 5 matching bases. With 0 bases removed from V and 5 bases from J, the gap between germline ends came to 10 bases. The CDR3 consists of 15 residues. Germline V gene sequence: CDR1 MGHRA, CDR2 YSYEKL. This chain's CDR3 is CASSQDSRVNEKLFF. The DNA for the CDR3 is TGCGCCAGCAGCCAAGACAGCAGGGTCAATGAAAAACTGTTTTTT.

With regard to this clone: Its ends do not fully match the called genes, so a read error is possible. This sample includes further DNA sequences coding for the same CDR3. The rearrangement joins TRBV7-9 to TRBJ1-1; D gene unclear. Germline V CDR1 and CDR2: SEHNR, FQNEAQ (reference sequence). The CDR3 consists of 15 residues. The DNA of the CDR3 is TGTGCCAGCAGCTTATCCTCCGGTCGGTTCACTGAAGCTTTCTTC. Its translation is CASSLSSGRFTEAFF.

This clone appeared a few times. The rearrangement links TRBV29-1 to TRBJ2-3, with 9 nucleotides matching TRBD2. Germline V CDR1 and CDR2: SQVTM, ANQGSEA. CDR3 size: 15 residues. With 4 bases clipped from V and 4 bases from J, the junction kept 9 bases outside the gene matches. The CDR3 is CSVVGSGSVADTQYF. CDR3 nucleotides: TGCAGCGTTGTGGGTAGCGGGAGTGTCGCAGATACGCAGTATTTT.

This chain joins TRBV5-4 and TRBJ1-4, with a weak D call TRBD1 (5 bases). V lost 5 bases and J 6 bases, leaving 17 bases between the germline ends. The CDR3 has 15 amino acids. CDR1 and CDR2 (germline): SGHNT, YYREEE (reference sequence). The CDR3 sequence: CASRRQGQGDEKLFF. CDR3 DNA: TGTGCCAGCAGGCGCCAGGGCCAGGGTGATGAAAAACTGTTTTTT.

CDR3 loop: CASSRQGLAMNTEAFF. The CDR3 bases are TGTGCCAGCAGTCGACAGGGATTGGCCATGAACACTGAAGCTTTCTTT. The chain is built from TRBV6-4 and TRBJ1-1; 7 positions agree with TRBD1. The CDR3 is 16 residues long. Germline lookup yields CDR1 MRHNA and CDR2 SNTAGT. V dropped 5 bases and J dropped 0; count of bases not matched to a gene: 9.

This clone appeared a few times. An end of the junction does not agree with germline; a read error may underlie this. The chain joins TRBV7-7 to TRBJ2-5; 9 bases map to TRBD1. This CDR3 spans 15 amino acids. Germline values: CDR1 SSHAT, CDR2 FNYEAQ (reference sequence). The CDR3 spells CASSLEQGAQETQYF. In DNA, the CDR3 is TGTGCTAGCAGCTTAGAACAGGGGGCTCAAGAGACCCAGTACTTC.

This chain connects TRBV9 to TRBJ2-7; TRBD2 matches at 7 bases. CDR3 length: 17 amino acids. The germline V gene has CDR1 SGDLS and CDR2 YYNGEE. The ends lost 0 bases at V and 4 bases at J; junction bases unmatched: 13. The CDR3 region is CASSVDPLGAGLYEQYF. DNA of the CDR3: TGTGCCAGCAGCGTAGATCCTCTGGGAGCGGGGCTATACGAGCAGTACTTC. The complete variable domain, with remaining parts taken from reference TRBV9 and TRBJ2-7, reads DSGVTQTPKHLITATGQRVTLRCSPRSGDLSVYWYQQSLDQGLQFLIQYYNGEERAKGNILERFSAQQFPDLHSELNLSSLELGDSALYFCASSVDPLGAGLYEQYFGPGTRLTVT.